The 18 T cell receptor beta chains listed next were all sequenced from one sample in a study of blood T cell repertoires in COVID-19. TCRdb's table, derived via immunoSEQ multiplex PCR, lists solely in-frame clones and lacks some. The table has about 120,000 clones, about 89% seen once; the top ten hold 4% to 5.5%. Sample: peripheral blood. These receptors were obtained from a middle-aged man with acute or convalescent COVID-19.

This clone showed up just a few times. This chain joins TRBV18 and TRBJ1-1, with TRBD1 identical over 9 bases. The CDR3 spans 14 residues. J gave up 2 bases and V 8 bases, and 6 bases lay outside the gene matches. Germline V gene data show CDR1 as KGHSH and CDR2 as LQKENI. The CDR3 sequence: CASAQGADNTEAFF. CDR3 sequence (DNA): TGTGCCAGCGCACAGGGGGCCGATAACACTGAAGCTTTCTTT.

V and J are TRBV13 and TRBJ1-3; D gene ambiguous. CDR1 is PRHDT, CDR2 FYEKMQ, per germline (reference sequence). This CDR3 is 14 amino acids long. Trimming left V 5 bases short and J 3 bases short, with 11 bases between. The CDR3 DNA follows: TGTGCCAGCAGCACGCATACGGGTGGAAACACCATATATTTT. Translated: CASSTHTGGNTIYF.

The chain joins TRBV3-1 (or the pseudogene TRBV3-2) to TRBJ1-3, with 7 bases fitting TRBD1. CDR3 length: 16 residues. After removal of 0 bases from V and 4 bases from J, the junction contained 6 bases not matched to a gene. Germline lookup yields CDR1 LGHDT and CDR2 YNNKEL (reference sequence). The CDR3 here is CASSQDSRGLGNTIYF. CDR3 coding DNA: TGTGCCAGCAGCCAAGATTCTAGGGGGCTCGGAAACACCATATATTTT.

CDR3 residues: CASSFSRDQPQHF. CDR3 bases: TGTGCCAGCAGTTTTTCGAGGGATCAGCCCCAGCATTTT. The chain has TRBV27 and TRBJ1-5; D uncertain. This CDR3 comprises 13 residues. Looked up from germline, CDR1 is MNHEY and CDR2 is SMNVEV (reference sequence). V lost 3 bases to trimming and J lost 5 bases, with 8 bases between them.

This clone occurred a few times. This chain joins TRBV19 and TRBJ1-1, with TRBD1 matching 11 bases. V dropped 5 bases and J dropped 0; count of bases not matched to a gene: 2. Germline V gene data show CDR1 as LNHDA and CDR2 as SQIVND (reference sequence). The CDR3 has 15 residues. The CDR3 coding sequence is TGTGCCAGTAGTGGGGACAGGGGGATGAACACTGAAGCTTTCTTT. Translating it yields CASSGDRGMNTEAFF.

The CDR3 reads CASSLEGARSETQYF. The DNA for the CDR3 is TGTGCCAGCAGCTTGGAAGGGGCCAGGTCAGAGACCCAGTACTTC. The chain has TRBV5-4 and TRBJ2-5, with D perhaps matching TRBD1 (5 bases). Germline V lookup: CDR1 SGHNT, CDR2 YYREEE (reference sequence). Trimming took 0 bases from V and 4 from J, leaving 13 bases between them. This CDR3 region has 15 residues. Supplemented by reference TRBV5-4 and TRBJ2-5, the full variable domain reads ETGVTQSPTHLIKTRGQQVTLRCSSQSGHNTVSWYQQALGQGPQFIFQYYREEENGRGNFPPRFSGLQFPNYSSELNVNALELDDSALYLCASSLEGARSETQYFGPGTRLLVL.

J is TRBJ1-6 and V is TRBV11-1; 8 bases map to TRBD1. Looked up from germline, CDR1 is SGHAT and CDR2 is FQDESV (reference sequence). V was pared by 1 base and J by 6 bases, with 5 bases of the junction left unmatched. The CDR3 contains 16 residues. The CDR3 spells CASSLGSDRGNSPLHF. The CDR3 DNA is TGTGCCAGCAGCTTAGGAAGTGACAGGGGTAATTCACCCCTCCACTTT.

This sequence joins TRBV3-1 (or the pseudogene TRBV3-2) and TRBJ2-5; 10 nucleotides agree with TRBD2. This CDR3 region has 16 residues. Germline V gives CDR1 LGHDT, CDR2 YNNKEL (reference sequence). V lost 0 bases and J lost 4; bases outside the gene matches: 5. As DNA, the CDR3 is TGTGCCAGCAGCCAAGAACTGGTAGCGGGAGGAGAGACCCAGTACTTC. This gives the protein CASSQELVAGGETQYF.

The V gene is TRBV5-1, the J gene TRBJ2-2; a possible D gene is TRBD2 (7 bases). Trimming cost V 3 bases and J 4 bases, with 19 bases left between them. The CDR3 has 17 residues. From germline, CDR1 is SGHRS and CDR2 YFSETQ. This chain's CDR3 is CASSSSVGGPGTGELFF. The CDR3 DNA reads TGCGCCAGCAGCTCATCCGTGGGGGGGCCCGGCACCGGGGAGCTGTTTTTT.

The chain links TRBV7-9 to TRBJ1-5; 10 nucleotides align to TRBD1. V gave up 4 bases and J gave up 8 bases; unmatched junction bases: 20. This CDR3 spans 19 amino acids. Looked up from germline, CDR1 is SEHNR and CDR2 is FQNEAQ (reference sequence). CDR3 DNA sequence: TGTGCCAGCAGCTCCACTGGGACAGGGGAAAGATTTTGGAATGAGCCCCAGCATTTT. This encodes CASSSTGTGERFWNEPQHF.

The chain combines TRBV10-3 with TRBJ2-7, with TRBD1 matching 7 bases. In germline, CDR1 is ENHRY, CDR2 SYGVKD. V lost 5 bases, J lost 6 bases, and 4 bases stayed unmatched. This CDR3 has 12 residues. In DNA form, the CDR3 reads TGTGCCATCAGTAAGACAGGGTTCGAGCAGTACTTC. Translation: CAISKTGFEQYF.

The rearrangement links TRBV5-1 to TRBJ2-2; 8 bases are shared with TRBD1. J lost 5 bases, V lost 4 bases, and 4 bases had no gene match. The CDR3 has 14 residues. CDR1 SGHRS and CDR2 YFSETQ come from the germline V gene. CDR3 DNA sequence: TGCGCCAGCAGCGCCGGACAGGGAACCGGGGAGCTGTTTTTT. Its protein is CASSAGQGTGELFF.

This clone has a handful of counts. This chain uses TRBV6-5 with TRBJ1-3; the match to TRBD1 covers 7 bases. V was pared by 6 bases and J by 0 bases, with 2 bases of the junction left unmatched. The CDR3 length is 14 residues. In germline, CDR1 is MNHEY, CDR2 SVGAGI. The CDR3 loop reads CASRTGDSGNTIYF. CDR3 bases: TGTGCCAGCAGAACAGGGGACTCTGGAAACACCATATATTTT.

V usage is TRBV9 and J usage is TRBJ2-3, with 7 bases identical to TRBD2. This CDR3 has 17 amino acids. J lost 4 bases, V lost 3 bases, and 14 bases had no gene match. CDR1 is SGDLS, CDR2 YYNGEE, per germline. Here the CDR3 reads CASSARAIGGGADTQYF. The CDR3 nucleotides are TGTGCCAGCAGCGCGAGGGCCATCGGGGGAGGGGCAGATACGCAGTATTTT.

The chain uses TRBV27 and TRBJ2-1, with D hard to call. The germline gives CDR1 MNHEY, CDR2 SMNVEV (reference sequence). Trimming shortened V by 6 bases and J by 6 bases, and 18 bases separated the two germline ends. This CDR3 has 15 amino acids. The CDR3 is CASSLTTLRGNEQFF. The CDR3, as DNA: TGTGCCAGCAGCCTAACTACATTGAGAGGCAATGAGCAGTTCTTC.

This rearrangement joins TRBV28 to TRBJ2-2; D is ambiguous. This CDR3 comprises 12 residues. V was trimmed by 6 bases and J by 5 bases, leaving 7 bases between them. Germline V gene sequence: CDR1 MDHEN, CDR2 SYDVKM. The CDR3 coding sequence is TGTGCCAGCAGGCGTGCGACCGGGGAGCTGTTTTTT. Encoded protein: CASRRATGELFF.

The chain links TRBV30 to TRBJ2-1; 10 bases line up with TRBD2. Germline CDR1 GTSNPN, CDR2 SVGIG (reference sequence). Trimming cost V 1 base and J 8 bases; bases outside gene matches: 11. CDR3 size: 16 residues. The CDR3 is CAWSGFPSGSQYEQFF. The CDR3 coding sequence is TGTGCCTGGAGTGGGTTCCCTAGCGGGAGTCAGTATGAGCAGTTCTTC. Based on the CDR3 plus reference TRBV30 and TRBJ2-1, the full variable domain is SQTIHQWPATLVQPVGSPLSLECTVEGTSNPNLYWYRQAAGRGLQLLFYSVGIGQISSEVPQNLSASRPQDRQFILSSKKLLLSDSGFYLCAWSGFPSGSQYEQFFGPGTRLTVL.

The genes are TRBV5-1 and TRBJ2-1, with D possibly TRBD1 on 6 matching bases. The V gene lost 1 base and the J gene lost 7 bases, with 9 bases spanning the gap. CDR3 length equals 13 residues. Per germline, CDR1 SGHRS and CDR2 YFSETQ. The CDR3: CASSLQGGNEQFF. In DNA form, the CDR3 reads TGCGCCAGCAGCTTGCAAGGGGGTAATGAGCAGTTCTTC. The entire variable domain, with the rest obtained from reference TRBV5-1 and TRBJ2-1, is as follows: KAGVTQTPRYLIKTRGQQVTLSCSPISGHRSVSWYQQTPGQGLQFLFEYFSETQRNKGNFPGRFSGRQFSNSRSEMNVSTLELGDSALYLCASSLQGGNEQFFGPGTRLTVL.